This TCR beta chain was recorded in a study of blood T cell repertoires in COVID-19 (dated by TCRdb to 2019 to 2021). Looking at the study overall: Samples from collaborators originated in the United States, Italy and Spain and spanned both the acute and convalescent phases of COVID-19. The samples were drawn from two sources: the first 160 participants of the ongoing ImmuneRACE study, and 1,000 to 1,500 subjects contributed by 6 global collaborators. The material from the prospective study consisted of cDNA or gDNA derived from T cells, B-cell-depleted T cells, or PBMCs. The repertoires were released in a freely available public database intended as a resource for research on the immune response to SARS-CoV-2. Subjects who had been exposed to COVID-19, were actively infected with it, or had recovered from it provided the deeply sampled blood TCRbeta repertoires that made up the dataset. Sample metadata almost always included a de-identified subject ID, COVID-19 status, age in years and sex. Where HLA class I and class II types were available, the types were taken from metadata supplied by the sample provider, not from assay-based typing.

The immunoSEQ Assay, a bias-controlled multiplex PCR, was used to amplify TCRbeta CDR3 regions from genomic DNA. The original pipeline was this. The number of nucleated cells in each sample was estimated from the amplification of reference gene primers within the assay. Sequence reads were collapsed and filtered to measure the absolute abundance of every unique TCRbeta CDR3 rearrangement. For each sample, productive Simpson clonality was calculated as the square root of Simpson's diversity index over productive rearrangements. TCRdb provides this immuneACCESS table in a form limited to in-frame rearrangements. Some clones are lacking; in checked studies, under half of them reflect an unresolved V gene, and why the rest are absent is not known. The V and J calls and clone size were taken over from that table, and D and trimming were inferred from the DNA. The sample table lists approximately 62,000 clones, over 80% of them with a count of one. The ten largest clonotypes hold around 1.5% of the sample.

What the work shows at the level of the full study, not this receptor alone: How much clinical and demographic metadata was included differed by source and by participant, and the metadata was provided uncurated.

Remarks on this clone: Its antigen is not yet known. No base qualities exist here, and no much larger clone lies one base off it.

The CDR3 sequence holds 13 residues, the cysteine and phenylalanine included. CDR3 DNA is the only sequence kept; it has 39 bases, read in frame from the first base. Via the germline V gene, CDR1 is SGHDT and CDR2 YYEEEE. Trimming removed 4 bases from V and 4 bases from J, leaving 11 bases between the germline ends. The collaborating institutions used their own protocols to collect whole blood in K2EDTA tubes. For TCRbeta analysis, collaborator samples were shipped as frozen whole blood, as isolated PBMCs, or as DNA extracted from either sample type. Material for sequencing was peripheral blood. The chain joins TRBV5-6 to TRBJ2-5; a tentative D match to TRBD1 spans 6 bases. The clonotype comes from a man between 60 and 70 years old with acute or convalescent COVID-19. The CDR3 reads CASSTDSSETQYF. The DNA sequence is given as TGTGCCAGCAGCACGGACAGTTCAGAGACCCAGTACTTC.